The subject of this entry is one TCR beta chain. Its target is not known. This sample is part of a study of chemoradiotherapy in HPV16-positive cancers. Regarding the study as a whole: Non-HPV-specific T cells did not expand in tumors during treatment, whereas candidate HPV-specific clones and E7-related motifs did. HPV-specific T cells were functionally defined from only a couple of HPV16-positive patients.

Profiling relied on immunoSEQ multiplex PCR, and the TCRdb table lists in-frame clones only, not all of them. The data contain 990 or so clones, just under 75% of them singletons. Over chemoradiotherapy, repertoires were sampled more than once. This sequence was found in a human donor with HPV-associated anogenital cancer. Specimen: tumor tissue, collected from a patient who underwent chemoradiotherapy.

The CDR3 DNA reads as TGTGCCTGGCAAGCGTGGACAGGGTGGTCCTACGAGCAGTACTTC. It codes for CAWQAWTGWSYEQYF. The V and J genes are TRBV30 and TRBJ2-7; 8 bases are shared with TRBD1. The CDR3 is 15 residues long. The V segment lost 5 bases and the J segment 1 base; nucleotides outside the gene matches: 10. The V gene's germline CDR1 is GTSNPN and CDR2 SVGIG (reference sequence).